The clone carrying this TCR beta chain was counted only a few times. Method: immunoSEQ multiplex PCR; TCRdb's copy keeps in-frame clones and lacks some. The sample yields about 68,000 clones, 95% to 97% seen once. Germline V lookup: CDR1 MDHEN, CDR2 SYDVKM. J gave up 9 bases and V 5 bases, and 14 bases lay outside the gene matches. The CDR3 consists of 16 residues. The data were obtained in a study of technical replicates of blood from four donors. Sequenced material: T cells isolated from PBMCs. This TCR was sampled from a human donor in good health. The rearrangement joins TRBV28 to TRBJ2-4, with 9 bases aligning to TRBD1. The CDR3 DNA reads as TGTGCCAGCAGTCTCAATACGGGACAGGGTGTCTCCATTCAGTACTTC. It specifies CASSLNTGQGVSIQYF.